This T cell receptor (beta chain) was observed in a study of blood T cell repertoires in COVID-19. In germline, CDR1 is SNHLY, CDR2 FYNNEI. This CDR3 comprises 15 residues. Trimming took off 4 bases at V and 8 bases at J, with 20 bases between the two ends. This clone turned up a few times. The table came from immunoSEQ multiplex PCR; TCRdb's copy has only in-frame clones and leaves some out. The table shows hundreds of thousands of clones, with roughly 82% occurring only once. The chain employs TRBV2 and TRBJ2-5, with D perhaps TRBD1 (6 bases). This sequence was found in a woman in her sixties or seventies with acute or convalescent COVID-19. Sequenced input: peripheral blood. The CDR3 DNA sequence: TGTGCCAGCAGTGGGGACGCGGAAGGGGGTTTTACCCAGTACTTC. It codes for CASSGDAEGGFTQYF.